This T cell receptor (beta chain) originates from a study of T cell repertoires in cytomegalovirus infection. Study at large: Public TCR beta signatures provided an indication of both CMV infection and a matching HLA type.

This CDR3 region has 15 residues. Germline V gene sequence: CDR1 SGHTA, CDR2 FQGNSA. V dropped 4 bases and J dropped 3 bases, with 12 bases sitting between them. TCRdb re-derived calls from the reads in MiXCR, one entry per CDR3 protein. The table shows some 220,000 distinct CDR3 sequences, with roughly an eighth occurring only once. This clonotype occurred many times. The chain joins TRBV7-2 to TRBJ2-2; TRBD1 is a possible D gene (5 bases). This clonotype was obtained from a human donor in good health (CMV status not recorded). Some clones in this sample may be carry-over from other donors' samples. The sample was PBMCs. CDR3 bases: TGTGCCAGCAGCTATCTCAGGGCTCACACCGGGGAGCTGTTTTTT. Translating gives CASSYLRAHTGELFF.